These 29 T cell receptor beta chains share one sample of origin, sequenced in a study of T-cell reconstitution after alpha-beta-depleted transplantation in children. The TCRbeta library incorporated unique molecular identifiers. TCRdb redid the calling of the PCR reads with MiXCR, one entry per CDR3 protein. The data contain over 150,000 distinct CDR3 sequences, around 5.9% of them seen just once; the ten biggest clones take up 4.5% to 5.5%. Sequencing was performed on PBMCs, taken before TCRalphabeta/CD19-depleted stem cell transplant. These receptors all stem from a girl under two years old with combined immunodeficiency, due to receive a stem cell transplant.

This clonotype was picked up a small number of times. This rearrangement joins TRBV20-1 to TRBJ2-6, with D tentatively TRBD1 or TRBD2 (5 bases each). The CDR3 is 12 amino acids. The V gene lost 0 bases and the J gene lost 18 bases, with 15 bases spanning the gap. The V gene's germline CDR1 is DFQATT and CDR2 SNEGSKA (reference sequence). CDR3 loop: CSARDLMGVGTF. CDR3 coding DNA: TGCAGTGCTAGAGATCTGATGGGGGTCGGGACTTTC.

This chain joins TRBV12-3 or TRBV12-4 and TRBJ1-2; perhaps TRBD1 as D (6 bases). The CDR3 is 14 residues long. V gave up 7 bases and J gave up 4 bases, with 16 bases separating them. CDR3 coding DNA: TGTGCCAGCACCTTAGGGGGGGCCCCCTATGGCTACACCTTC. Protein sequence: CASTLGGAPYGYTF.

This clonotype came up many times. This CDR3 reads CASSLPHPELAGLSTDTQYF. The DNA for the CDR3 is TGTGCCAGCAGCCTACCCCACCCCGAACTAGCGGGACTAAGCACAGATACGCAGTATTTT. V and J are TRBV4-2 and TRBJ2-3, with 10 bases matching TRBD2. Germline V gene data show CDR1 as LGHNA and CDR2 as YNFKEQ. CDR3 length: 20 residues. With 4 bases clipped from V and 0 bases from J, the junction kept 16 bases outside the gene matches.

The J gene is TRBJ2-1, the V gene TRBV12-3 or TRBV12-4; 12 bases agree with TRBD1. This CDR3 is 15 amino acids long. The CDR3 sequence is CACSLGQGAIYEQFF. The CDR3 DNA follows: TGTGCATGCAGCTTGGGACAGGGGGCTATCTATGAGCAGTTCTTC.

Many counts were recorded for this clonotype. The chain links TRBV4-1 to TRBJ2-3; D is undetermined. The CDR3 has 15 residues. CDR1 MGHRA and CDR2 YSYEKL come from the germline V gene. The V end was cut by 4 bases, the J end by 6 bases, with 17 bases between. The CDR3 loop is CASSPWAYLADTQYF. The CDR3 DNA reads TGCGCCAGCAGCCCTTGGGCCTACCTGGCCGATACGCAGTATTTT.

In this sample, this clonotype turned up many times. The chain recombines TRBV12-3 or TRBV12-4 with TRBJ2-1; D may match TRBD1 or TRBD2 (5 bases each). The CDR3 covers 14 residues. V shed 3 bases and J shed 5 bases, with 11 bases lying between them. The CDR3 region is CASSLTGPNNEQFF. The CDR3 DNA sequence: TGTGCCAGCAGTTTGACGGGACCGAACAATGAGCAGTTCTTC.

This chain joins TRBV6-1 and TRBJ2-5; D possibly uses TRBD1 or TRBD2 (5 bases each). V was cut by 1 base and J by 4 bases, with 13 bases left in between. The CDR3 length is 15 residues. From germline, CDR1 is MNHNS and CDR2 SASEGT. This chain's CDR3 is CASSEVPGSAETQYF. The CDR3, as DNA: TGTGCCAGCAGTGAAGTTCCAGGGAGTGCAGAGACCCAGTACTTC.

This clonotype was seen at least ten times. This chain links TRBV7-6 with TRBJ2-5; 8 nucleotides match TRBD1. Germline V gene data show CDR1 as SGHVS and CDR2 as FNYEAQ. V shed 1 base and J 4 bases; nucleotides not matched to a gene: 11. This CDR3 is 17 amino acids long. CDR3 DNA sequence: TGTGCCAGCAGCTTAGAATTGATAACAGGGGGAGGAGAGACCCAGTACTTC. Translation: CASSLELITGGGETQYF.

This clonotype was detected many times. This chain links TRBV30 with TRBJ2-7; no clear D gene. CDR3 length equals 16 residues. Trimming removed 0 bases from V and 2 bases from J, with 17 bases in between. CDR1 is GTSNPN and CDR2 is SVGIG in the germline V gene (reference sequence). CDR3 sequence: CAWSVLDRAHPYEQYF. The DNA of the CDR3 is TGTGCCTGGAGTGTACTTGATCGGGCCCACCCCTACGAGCAGTACTTC.

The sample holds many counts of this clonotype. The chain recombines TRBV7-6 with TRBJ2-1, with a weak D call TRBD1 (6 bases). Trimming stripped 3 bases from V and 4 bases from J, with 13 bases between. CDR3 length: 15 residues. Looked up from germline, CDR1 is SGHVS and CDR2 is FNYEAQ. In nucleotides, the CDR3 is TGTGCCAGCAGCTTTGCGGCAGGGACATACAATGAGCAGTTCTTC. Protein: CASSFAAGTYNEQFF.

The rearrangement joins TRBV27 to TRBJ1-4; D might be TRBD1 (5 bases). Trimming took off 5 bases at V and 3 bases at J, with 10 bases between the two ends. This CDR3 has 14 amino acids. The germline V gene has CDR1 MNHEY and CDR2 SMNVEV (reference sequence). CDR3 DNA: TGTGCCAGCAGTGAGAGGGGATCTAATGAAAAACTGTTTTTT. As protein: CASSERGSNEKLFF. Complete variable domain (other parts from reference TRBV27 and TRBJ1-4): EAQVTQNPRYLITVTGKKLTVTCSQNMNHEYMSWYRQDPGLGLRQIYYSMNVEVTDKGDVPEGYKVSRKEKRNFPLILESPSPNQTSLYFCASSERGSNEKLFFGSGTQLSVL.

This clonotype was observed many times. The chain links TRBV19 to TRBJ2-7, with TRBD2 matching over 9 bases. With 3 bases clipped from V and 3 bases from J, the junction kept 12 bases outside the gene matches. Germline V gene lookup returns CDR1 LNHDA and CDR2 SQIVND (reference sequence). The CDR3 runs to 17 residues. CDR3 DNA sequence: TGTGCCAGTAGTATTCGGGGCGGTAGCGGGGGCTACTACGAGCAGTACTTC. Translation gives CASSIRGGSGGYYEQYF.

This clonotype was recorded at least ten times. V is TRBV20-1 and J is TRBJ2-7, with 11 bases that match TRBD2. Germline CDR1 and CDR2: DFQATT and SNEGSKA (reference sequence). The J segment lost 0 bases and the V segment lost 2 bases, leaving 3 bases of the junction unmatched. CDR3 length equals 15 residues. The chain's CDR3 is CSARSGLADSYEQYF. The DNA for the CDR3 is TGCAGTGCTAGATCGGGACTAGCGGACTCCTACGAGCAGTACTTC.

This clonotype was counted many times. Written as DNA, the CDR3 is TGCAGCGCGCCCCTGAACACTGAAGCTTTCTTT. It translates to CSAPLNTEAFF. The rearrangement links TRBV29-1 to TRBJ1-1, with D unresolved. Trimming removed 7 bases at V and 0 bases at J, with 6 bases between. The CDR3 contains 11 residues. CDR1 is SQVTM and CDR2 is ANQGSEA in the germline V gene. Filled out from reference TRBV29-1 and TRBJ1-1, the complete variable domain reads SAVISQKPSRDICQRGTSLTIQCQVDSQVTMMFWYRQQPGQSLTLIATANQGSEATYESGFVIDKFPISRPNLTFSTLTVSNMSPEDSSIYLCSAPLNTEAFFGQGTRLTVV.

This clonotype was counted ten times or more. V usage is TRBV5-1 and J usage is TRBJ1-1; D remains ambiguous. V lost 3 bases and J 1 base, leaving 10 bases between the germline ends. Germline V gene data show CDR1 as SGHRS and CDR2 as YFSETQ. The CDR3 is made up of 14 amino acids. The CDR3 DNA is TGCGCCAGCAGCTGGAAGGTGAGGAACACTGAAGCTTTCTTT. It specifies CASSWKVRNTEAFF.

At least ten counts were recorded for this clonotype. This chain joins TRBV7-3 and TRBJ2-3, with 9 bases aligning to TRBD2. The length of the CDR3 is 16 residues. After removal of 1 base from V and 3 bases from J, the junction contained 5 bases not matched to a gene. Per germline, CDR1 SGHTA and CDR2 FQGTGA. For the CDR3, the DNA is TGTGCCAGCAGCTTAAGCGGGGGGGCCACTACAGATACGCAGTATTTT. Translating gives CASSLSGGATTDTQYF.

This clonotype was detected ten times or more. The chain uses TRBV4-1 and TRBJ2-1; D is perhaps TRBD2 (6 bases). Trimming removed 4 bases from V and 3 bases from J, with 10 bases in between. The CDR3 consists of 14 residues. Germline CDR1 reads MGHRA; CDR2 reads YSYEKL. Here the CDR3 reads CASSPTSLYNEQFF. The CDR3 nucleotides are TGCGCCAGCAGCCCTACTAGCCTCTACAATGAGCAGTTCTTC.

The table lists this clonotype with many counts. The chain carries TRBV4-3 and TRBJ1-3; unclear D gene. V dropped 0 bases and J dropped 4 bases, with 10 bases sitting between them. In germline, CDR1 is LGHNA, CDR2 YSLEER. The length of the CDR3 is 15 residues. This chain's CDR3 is CASSQEGGSGNTIYF. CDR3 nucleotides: TGCGCCAGCAGCCAAGAGGGCGGGTCCGGAAACACCATATATTTT.

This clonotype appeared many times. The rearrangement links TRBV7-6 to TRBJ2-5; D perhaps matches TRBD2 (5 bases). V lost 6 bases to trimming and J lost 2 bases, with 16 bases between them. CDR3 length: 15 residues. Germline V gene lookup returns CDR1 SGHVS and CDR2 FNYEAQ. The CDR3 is CASRDGPSGQETQYF. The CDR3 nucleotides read TGTGCCAGCAGAGACGGACCCTCGGGGCAAGAGACCCAGTACTTC. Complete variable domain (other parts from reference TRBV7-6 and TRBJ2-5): GAGVSQSPRYKVTKRGQDVALRCDPISGHVSLYWYRQALGQGPEFLTYFNYEAQQDKSGLPNDRFSAERPEGSISTLTIQRTEQRDSAMYRCASRDGPSGQETQYFGPGTRLLVL.

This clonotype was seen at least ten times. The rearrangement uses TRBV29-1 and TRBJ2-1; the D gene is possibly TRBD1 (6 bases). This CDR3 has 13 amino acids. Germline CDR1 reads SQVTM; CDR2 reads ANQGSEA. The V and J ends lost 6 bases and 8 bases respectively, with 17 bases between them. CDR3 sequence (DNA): TGCAGCGTCAGGACAGTGGGGCTAGATGAGCAGTTCTTC. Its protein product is CSVRTVGLDEQFF.

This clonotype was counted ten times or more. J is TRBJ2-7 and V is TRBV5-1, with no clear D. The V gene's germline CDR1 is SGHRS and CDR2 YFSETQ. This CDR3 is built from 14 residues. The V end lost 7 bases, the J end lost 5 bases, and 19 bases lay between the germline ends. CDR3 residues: CASGLQSLSDEQYF. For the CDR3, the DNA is TGCGCCAGCGGGTTACAGAGTCTGTCAGACGAGCAGTACTTC. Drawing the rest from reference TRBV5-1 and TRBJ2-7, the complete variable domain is KAGVTQTPRYLIKTRGQQVTLSCSPISGHRSVSWYQQTPGQGLQFLFEYFSETQRNKGNFPGRFSGRQFSNSRSEMNVSTLELGDSALYLCASGLQSLSDEQYFGPGTRLTVT.

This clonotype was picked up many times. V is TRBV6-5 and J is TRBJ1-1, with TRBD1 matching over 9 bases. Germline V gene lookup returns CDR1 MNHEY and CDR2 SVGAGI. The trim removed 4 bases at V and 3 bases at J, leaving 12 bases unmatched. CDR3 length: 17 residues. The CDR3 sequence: CASSFIHRGRRDTEAFF. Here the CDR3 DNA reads TGTGCCAGCAGTTTCATACACAGGGGGCGGAGGGACACTGAAGCTTTCTTT.

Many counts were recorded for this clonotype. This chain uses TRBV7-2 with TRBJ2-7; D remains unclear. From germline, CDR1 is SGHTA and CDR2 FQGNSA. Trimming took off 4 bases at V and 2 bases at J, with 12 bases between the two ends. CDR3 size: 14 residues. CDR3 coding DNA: TGTGCCAGCAGCTATGGGGTGGTGCCCTACGAGCAGTACTTC. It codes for CASSYGVVPYEQYF.

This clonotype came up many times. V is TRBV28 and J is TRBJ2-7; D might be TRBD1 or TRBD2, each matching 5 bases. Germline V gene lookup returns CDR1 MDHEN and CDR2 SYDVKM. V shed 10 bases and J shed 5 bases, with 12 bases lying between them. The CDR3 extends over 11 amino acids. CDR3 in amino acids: CATAWGNEQYF. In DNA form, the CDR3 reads TGTGCCACTGCGTGGGGGAACGAGCAGTACTTC. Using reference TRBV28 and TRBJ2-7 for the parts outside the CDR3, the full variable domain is DVKVTQSSRYLVKRTGEKVFLECVQDMDHENMFWYRQDPGLGLRLIYFSYDVKMKEKGDIPEGYSVSREKKERFSLILESASTNQTSMYLCATAWGNEQYFGPGTRLTVT.

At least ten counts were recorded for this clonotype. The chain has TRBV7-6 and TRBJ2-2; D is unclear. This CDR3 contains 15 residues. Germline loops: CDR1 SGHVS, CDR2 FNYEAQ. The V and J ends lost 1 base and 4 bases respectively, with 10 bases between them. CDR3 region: CASSLGSMGTGELFF. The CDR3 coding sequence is TGTGCCAGCAGCTTAGGTTCGATGGGCACCGGGGAGCTGTTTTTT. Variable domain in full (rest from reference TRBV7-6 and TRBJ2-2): GAGVSQSPRYKVTKRGQDVALRCDPISGHVSLYWYRQALGQGPEFLTYFNYEAQQDKSGLPNDRFSAERPEGSISTLTIQRTEQRDSAMYRCASSLGSMGTGELFFGEGSRLTVL.

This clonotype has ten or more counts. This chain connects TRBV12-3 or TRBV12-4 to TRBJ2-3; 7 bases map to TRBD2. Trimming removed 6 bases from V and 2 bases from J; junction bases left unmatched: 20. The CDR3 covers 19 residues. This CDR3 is CASSPRRNYFRGDTDTQYF. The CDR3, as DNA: TGTGCCAGCAGCCCGAGGAGGAACTATTTCCGGGGGGACACAGATACGCAGTATTTT.

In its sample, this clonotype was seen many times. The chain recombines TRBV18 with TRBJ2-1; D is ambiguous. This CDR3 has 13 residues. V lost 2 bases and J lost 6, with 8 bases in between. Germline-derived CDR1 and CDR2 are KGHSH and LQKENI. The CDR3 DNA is TGTGCCAGCTCACCATGGGTCCGCAATGAGCAGTTCTTC. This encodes CASSPWVRNEQFF. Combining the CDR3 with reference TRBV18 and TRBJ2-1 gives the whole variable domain NAGVMQNPRHLVRRRGQEARLRCSPMKGHSHVYWYRQLPEEGLKFMVYLQKENIIDESGMPKERFSAEFPKEGPSILRIQQVVRGDSAAYFCASSPWVRNEQFFGPGTRLTVL.

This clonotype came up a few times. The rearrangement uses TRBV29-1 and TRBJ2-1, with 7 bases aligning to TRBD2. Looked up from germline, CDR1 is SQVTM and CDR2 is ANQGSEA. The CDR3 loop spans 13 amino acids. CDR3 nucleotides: TGCAACGTCGGGGGAGGGAGCTACAATGAGCAGTTCTTC. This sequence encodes CNVGGGSYNEQFF.

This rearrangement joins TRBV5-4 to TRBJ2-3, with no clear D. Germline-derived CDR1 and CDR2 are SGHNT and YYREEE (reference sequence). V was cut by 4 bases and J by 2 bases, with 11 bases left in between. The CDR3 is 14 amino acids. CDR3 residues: CASSRGVVTDTQYF. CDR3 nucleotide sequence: TGTGCCAGCAGCCGTGGGGTCGTCACAGATACGCAGTATTTT.